The T cell receptor beta chain under discussion was sequenced for a study of T cells in Graves' hyperthyroidism and ophthalmopathy. The TCR beta CDR3 regions underwent amplification using RNA transcripts as the source. Initially, a first-round RT-PCR of the TCR CDR3 employed the HTBI primer set. TCRdb re-called the multiplex PCR reads through MiXCR, storing one row per CDR3 protein. The table includes hundreds of thousands of distinct CDR3 sequences, roughly 40% detected once. The sample holds a few counts of this clonotype. This TCR derives from a man aged 18 to 29 with Graves' hyperthyroidism. The sample taken for sequencing was blood.

CDR3 protein: CASTPLGTSEAFF. In nucleotides, the CDR3 is TGTGCCAGCACCCCGCTCGGGACCTCGGAAGCTTTCTTT. This chain uses TRBV7-2 with TRBJ1-1, with D tentatively TRBD1 (5 bases). The germline V gene encodes CDR1 SGHTA and CDR2 FQGNSA. The CDR3 runs 13 residues. V was clipped by 7 bases and J by 8 bases, with 17 bases between them.